The subject of this entry is one TCR beta chain. It lacks a known antigen. No clone much larger than this one lies a single base away; base qualities are absent. These data come from a study of T cell changes during pregnancy in multiple sclerosis (dated by TCRdb to between 2018 and 2021). Describing the broader study: The study looked at changes in the T cell repertoire across pregnancy in women with multiple sclerosis.

The library came from the immunoSEQ multiplex PCR assay. Entries here come from immuneACCESS through TCRdb and include only in-frame sequences with V and J called. Some clones fail to appear in such tables; in the studies checked, an unresolved V gene covers under half of the shortfall, and the cause of the remainder is unknown. Across this sample there are over 20,000 clones, with about 90% seen only once. The ten largest clones add up to roughly 7.7% of the sample. The sample was CD8+ T cells from peripheral blood mononuclear cells, taken after pregnancy. The sequence derives from a female donor with multiple sclerosis, enrolled in a pregnancy study.

In nucleotides, the sequence is TGTGCCAGTAGGACTAGCGGGGGACAAGAGACCCAGTACTTC. Its translation is CASRTSGGQETQYF. In this chain, TRBV2 is recombined with TRBJ2-5, with 13 middle bases fitting TRBD2. CDR1 and CDR2 were assigned from the germline V gene as SNHLY and FYNNEI. The CDR3 contains 14 residues, cysteine and phenylalanine counted. The only DNA kept is the CDR3, 42 bases in frame from the first base. Trimming accounts for 9 bases at V and 2 bases at J, while the number of junction bases matched to no gene is 3.